The entry below gives a single TCR beta chain sequence along with its context. As yet, its antigen is unknown. This entry is derived from a study of cytomegalovirus exposure and HLA in healthy donors. General study findings and limits: There were a few CMV-associated chains whose specificity for CMV antigens was confirmed in vitro. Earlier analysis yielded a pattern in which most TCR beta V segments were productive about 90% or about 30% of the time.

This PCR relied on a set of 60 Vbeta primers and 13 Jbeta primers. Repertoires were generated with immunoSEQ multiplex PCR, while TCRdb's copy carries only in-frame clones and drops some. The data contain over 150,000 clones, 77% of them singletons. Trimming removed 1 base from V and 4 bases from J, with 10 bases in between. The CDR3 consists of 15 residues. Per the germline V gene, CDR1 is SGHDN and CDR2 is FVKESK. All donors participated as healthy donors of bone marrow. The J gene is TRBJ2-2, the V gene TRBV14, with a possible D match to TRBD1 (6 bases). This TCR was recovered from a man aged 45-65 years in good health and CMV-seropositive. The sequenced material came from PBMCs. The CDR3 DNA sequence: TGTGCCAGCAGCCAAGGGGGGCTGGGCACCGGGGAGCTGTTTTTT. Amino acid sequence: CASSQGGLGTGELFF.